The text below deals with one T cell receptor beta chain. The data stem from a study of T cell changes during pregnancy in multiple sclerosis. Measured with immunoSEQ multiplex PCR; TCRdb has only the in-frame clones, and not every one. The repertoire holds around 51,000 clones, with 93% as singletons. V was clipped by 4 bases and J by 5 bases; unmatched bases: 9. Germline CDR1 SGHAT, CDR2 FQDESV (reference sequence). This CDR3 spans 16 amino acids. This clonotype originated in a female donor with multiple sclerosis, enrolled in a pregnancy study. V usage is TRBV11-1 and J usage is TRBJ2-1; 9 bases align to TRBD2. This specimen was peripheral blood, taken in the second trimester of pregnancy. In DNA, the CDR3 is TGTGCCAGCAGCTCCAGGGGACTAGCTGGCCACAATGAGCAGTTCTTC. Its protein product is CASSSRGLAGHNEQFF.